A selection of T cell receptor beta chains follows, all from one sample in a study of technical replicates of blood from a few donors. The repertoire was sequenced with immunoSEQ multiplex PCR; TCRdb's copy has only in-frame clones and lacks some. The sample has 65,000 to 70,000 clones, 80% to 90% seen once. Input material: PBMCs. The receptors were sampled from a human donor in good health. Some clones in this sample may be carry-over from other donors' samples. Both conserved end residues are part of each CDR3. The D gene is left open where the match is weak. The size entry is marked missing in some rows and otherwise reads once, few, many or a size class.

d_call | j_call | clone_size | v_call | cdr3_nt | cdr3_aa
- | TRBJ2-7 | - | TRBV18 | TGTGCCAGCTCAATCGTAAGTAGCTCCTACGAGCAGTACTTC | CASSIVSSSYEQYF
TRBD1 | TRBJ2-3 | - | TRBV10-3 | TGTGCCATCAGCGGACAGGGCCCAGATACGCAGTATTTT | CAISGQGPDTQYF
- | TRBJ1-2 | few | TRBV9 | TGTGCCAGCAGCGTAGTCAGGGACTATGGCTACACCTTC | CASSVVRDYGYTF
TRBD1 | TRBJ2-7 | - | TRBV23-1 | TGCGCCAGCAGTCAAACCCACAGGGGCGCCTACGAGCAGTACTTC | CASSQTHRGAYEQYF
TRBD1 | TRBJ2-7 | - | TRBV5-6 | TGTGCCAGCAGCCCCGGGACAGGGTCCTACGAGCAGTACTTC | CASSPGTGSYEQYF
- | TRBJ2-1 | - | TRBV30 | TGTGCCCTGGACTTGTACAATGAGCAGTTCTTC | CALDLYNEQFF
- | TRBJ1-1 | few | TRBV10-3 | TGTGCCATCAGGCTCCAGGGGAACACTGAAGCTTTCTTT | CAIRLQGNTEAFF
TRBD2 | TRBJ2-1 | - | TRBV11-2 | TGTGCCAGCAGCTTTGCAGCGGGAGGCTACAATGAGCAGTTCTTC | CASSFAAGGYNEQFF
TRBD2 | TRBJ2-7 | - | TRBV19 | TGTGCCAGTAGTATTTCTAGCGGGGGCTACGGGCAGTACTTC | CASSISSGGYGQYF
TRBD1 | TRBJ2-7 | - | TRBV13 | TGTGCCAGCAGCTTAGTGGGACAGCTTCCCTACGAGCAGTACTTC | CASSLVGQLPYEQYF
- | TRBJ2-1 | - | TRBV10-3 | TGTGCCATCAGTGAGGCGGGGGCCGCCTACAATGAGCAGTTCTTC | CAISEAGAAYNEQFF
- | TRBJ1-2 | - | TRBV6-6 | TGTGCCAGCAGTCCCTCCGGGAGTGGGGACCTAACCACCTTC | CASSPSGSGDLTTF
TRBD2 | TRBJ2-5 | - | TRBV6-1 | TGTGCCAGCAGTGAAGCTATTAGCGGGGAACAGACCCAGTACTTC | CASSEAISGEQTQYF
TRBD2 | TRBJ2-1 | - | TRBV10-1 | TGCGCCAGCAGTCTTACTGGGACTAGCGGGAACTACAATGAGCAGTTCTTC | CASSLTGTSGNYNEQFF
- | TRBJ2-5 | - | TRBV7-9 | TGTGCCAGCAGCAAACGACAGAACCAAGAGACCCAGTACTTC | CASSKRQNQETQYF
TRBD2 | TRBJ2-3 | - | TRBV11-2 | TGTGCCAGCAGCCCCTTGGGCGGGGGTCTGGGTGGTACGCAGTATTTT | CASSPLGGGLGGTQYF
TRBD2 | TRBJ2-5 | - | TRBV5-1 | TGCGCCAGCAGCTTGGGAGCGGGGTTGGAGACCCAGTACTTC | CASSLGAGLETQYF
- | TRBJ2-5 | - | TRBV20-1 | TGCAGTCCCGGGACTCCAGAGACCCAGTACTTC | CSPGTPETQYF
TRBD1 | TRBJ1-2 | - | TRBV11-2 | TGTGCCAGCAGCTTGGGGACAGCCTATGGCTACACCTTC | CASSLGTAYGYTF
TRBD1 | TRBJ1-1 | - | TRBV6-6 | TGTGCCAGCAGCAGTCCCGGGACAGGTATGATAACTGAAGCTTTCTTT | CASSSPGTGMITEAFF
TRBD1 | TRBJ2-7 | - | TRBV15 | TGTGCCACCAGCAGCGAGACAGGGGCCTACGAGCAGTACTTC | CATSSETGAYEQYF
TRBD1 | TRBJ1-5 | - | TRBV7-8 | TGTGCCAGCAGCTCACCCGGGACAGACCAAATACATAGCAATCAGCCCCAGCATTTT | CASSSPGTDQIHSNQPQHF
- | TRBJ2-2 | - | TRBV5-1 | TGCGCCAGCAGCTTGGGACAGGCGGCTCCCGGGGAGCTGTTTTTT | CASSLGQAAPGELFF
- | TRBJ1-5 | - | TRBV2 | TGTGCCAGCCAGACAGTATCTAGCAATCAGCCCCAGCATTTT | CASQTVSSNQPQHF
TRBD2 | TRBJ2-3 | - | TRBV6-1 | TGTGCCAGCACCACCGGGACTAGCGGGACAGATACGCAGTATTTT | CASTTGTSGTDTQYF
- | TRBJ2-6 | - | TRBV7-3 | TGTGCCAGCAGCCCTTGGAGCGGAAGCTCTGGGGCCAACGTCCTGACTTTC | CASSPWSGSSGANVLTF
TRBD2 | TRBJ2-2 | - | TRBV19 | TGTGCCAGTAGCCCGGGACTAGCGGGGGGGCCCGGCACCGGGGAGCTGTTTTTT | CASSPGLAGGPGTGELFF
- | TRBJ1-5 | - | TRBV5-5 | TGTGCCAGCAGCTTGGAAGGGACACCAAACACCTATCAGCCCCAGCATTTT | CASSLEGTPNTYQPQHF
- | TRBJ2-7 | few | TRBV23-1 | TGCGCCAGCAGTCAATCCGGGGACTTCTCCTACGAGCAGTACTTC | CASSQSGDFSYEQYF
TRBD2 | TRBJ2-3 | - | TRBV5-1 | TGCGCCAGCAGCCTGACTAGCGGCCGCACAGATACGCAGTATTTT | CASSLTSGRTDTQYF
- | TRBJ2-1 | - | TRBV19 | TGTGCCAGTAGTCGTCAGGGGTACAATGAGCAGTTCTTC | CASSRQGYNEQFF
TRBD2 | TRBJ2-7 | - | TRBV29-1 | TGCAGCGTTGAGTTTGCGGGGGGCGAGCAGTACTTC | CSVEFAGGEQYF
- | TRBJ1-2 | - | TRBV18 | TGTGCCAGCTCCACCAGGGCGGGGCTGGATGGCTACACCTTC | CASSTRAGLDGYTF
- | TRBJ1-2 | once | TRBV18 | TGTGCCAGCTCACCCGGGAGTTATGGCTACACCTTC | CASSPGSYGYTF
- | TRBJ2-1 | - | TRBV16 | TGTGCCAGCAGCCACCCATTGGGCAGGGCGTACAATGAGCAGTTCTTC | CASSHPLGRAYNEQFF
- | TRBJ2-5 | - | TRBV19 | TGTGCCAGTAGTACCCAGGGTAAAAGCCTAGAGACCCAGTACTTC | CASSTQGKSLETQYF
- | TRBJ1-1 | - | TRBV5-8 | TGTGCCAGCAGATCTTGGGTAGGAGCTGAAGCTTTCTTT | CASRSWVGAEAFF
- | TRBJ1-4 | - | TRBV6-5 | TGTGCCAGCAGTTACTCCGGGGGGTTTAGTGAAAAACTGTTTTTT | CASSYSGGFSEKLFF
- | TRBJ2-3 | - | TRBV2 | TGTGCCAGCAGTGAGGTAGCGGAAAGAAATTTT | CASSEVAERNF
- | TRBJ1-1 | - | TRBV2 | TGTGCCAGCAGAACCGACACGATGAACACTGAAGCTTTCTTT | CASRTDTMNTEAFF
- | TRBJ1-2 | - | TRBV7-9 | TGTGCCAGCAGCTTAGCAGTCAGATCCTCCTATGGCTACACCTTC | CASSLAVRSSYGYTF
TRBD2 | TRBJ2-1 | - | TRBV4-2 | TGTGCCAGCAGCCCAAACGGGAGGGAGCAGTTCTTC | CASSPNGREQFF
- | TRBJ2-2 | - | TRBV4-3 | TGCGCCAGCAGCCCCGGACTTTCGCTGCCCGGGGAGCTGTTTTTT | CASSPGLSLPGELFF
TRBD2 | TRBJ2-2 | - | TRBV11-2 | TGTGCCAGCAGCAACCGACTAGCCGACACCGGGGAGCTGTTTTTT | CASSNRLADTGELFF
- | TRBJ2-1 | - | TRBV11-3 | TGTGCCAGCAGCTGGGGGGTTCTAACCTACAATGAGCAGTTCTTC | CASSWGVLTYNEQFF
- | TRBJ2-5 | - | TRBV5-4 | TGTGCCAGCAGCTTGGATGGTGGCGGAGGAGAGACCCAGTACTTC | CASSLDGGGGETQYF
- | TRBJ1-2 | once | TRBV20-1 | TGCAGTGCTAGTCAGGACTATGGCTACACCTTC | CSASQDYGYTF
- | TRBJ1-2 | - | TRBV5-4 | TGTGCCAGCAGCTTCCCGGAGATCTATGGCTACACCTTC | CASSFPEIYGYTF
- | TRBJ1-1 | - | TRBV9 | TGTGCCAGCAGCGTAGAGCCAGGAAAGAACACTGAAGCTTTCTTT | CASSVEPGKNTEAFF